The 9 T cell receptor beta chains listed next were all sequenced from one sample in a study of siplizumab effects on memory and regulatory T cells. Clones were sequenced by immunoSEQ multiplex PCR, and TCRdb holds only the in-frame ones, with some missing. The profile shows about 120,000 clones, 90% to 95% of them singletons. Sequencing was carried out using non-Treg CD4+ T cells sorted from blood. The source is a human donor in good health.

V gene TRBV19 combines with J gene TRBJ1-1; D might be TRBD1 (5 bases). Germline CDR1 is LNHDA and CDR2 is SQIVND (reference sequence). V shed 3 bases and J shed 4 bases, with 9 bases lying between them. This CDR3 is 13 amino acids long. This CDR3 is CASSMAGSTEAFF. The CDR3 DNA reads as TGTGCCAGTAGTATGGCAGGGAGCACTGAAGCTTTCTTT.

Written as DNA, the CDR3 is TGTGCCAGCAGTTCCAGGGTAGGCGAGCAGTACTTC. This encodes CASSSRVGEQYF. The chain combines TRBV5-4 with TRBJ2-7; D possibly corresponds to TRBD1 (5 bases). The germline V gene encodes CDR1 SGHNT and CDR2 YYREEE (reference sequence). V was trimmed by 5 bases and J by 6 bases, leaving 12 bases between them. CDR3 length: 12 residues.

This chain links TRBV6-5 with TRBJ1-4, with a tentative D call TRBD1 (6 bases). The CDR3 contains 14 residues. The ends were cut back, 0 bases at V and 10 bases at J, with 12 bases in the middle. Germline V CDR1 and CDR2: MNHEY, SVGAGI. The CDR3 bases are TGTGCCAGCAGTTACTCGAGGGGGGGGGTAAAACTGTTTTTT. This encodes CASSYSRGGVKLFF.

Only a few counts were recorded for this clone. The chain is built from TRBV2 and TRBJ1-5; 8 positions agree with TRBD1. This CDR3 has 14 residues. V shed 6 bases and J 7 bases; nucleotides not matched to a gene: 8. In germline, CDR1 is SNHLY, CDR2 FYNNEI. The CDR3 sequence is CASSVGQGRQPQHF. CDR3 sequence (DNA): TGTGCCAGCAGCGTTGGACAGGGTCGCCAGCCCCAGCATTTT.

The V gene is TRBV11-2, the J gene TRBJ1-5; D call uncertain. V was shortened by 1 base and J by 0 bases, with 7 bases between the two germline ends. Germline loops: CDR1 SGHAT, CDR2 FQNNGV. This CDR3 contains 15 residues. The CDR3 coding sequence is TGTGCCAGCAGCTTAGGGGGTTATAGCAATCAGCCCCAGCATTTT. The encoded protein is CASSLGGYSNQPQHF.

The rearrangement uses TRBV19 and TRBJ1-5, with TRBD1 as a possible D gene (5 bases). V was trimmed by 5 bases and J by 3 bases, leaving 17 bases between them. Per germline, CDR1 LNHDA and CDR2 SQIVND (reference sequence). CDR3 size: 16 residues. CDR3 DNA sequence: TGTGCCAGTAGTGTCGACCAGGGAACTTACAATCAGCCCCAGCATTTT. Translating it yields CASSVDQGTYNQPQHF. Supplemented by reference TRBV19 and TRBJ1-5, the full variable domain reads DGGITQSPKYLFRKEGQNVTLSCEQNLNHDAMYWYRQDPGQGLRLIYYSQIVNDFQKGDIAEGYSVSREKKESFPLTVTSAQKNPTAFYLCASSVDQGTYNQPQHFGDGTRLSIL.

The rearrangement uses TRBV18 and TRBJ2-1, with D tentatively TRBD2 (6 bases). Germline CDR1 reads KGHSH; CDR2 reads LQKENI. The CDR3 covers 13 residues. Between the trimmed V and J ends, which lost 6 bases and 8 bases, there was a span of 14 bases. CDR3 residues: CASSAGTLDEQFF. The CDR3 coding sequence is TGTGCCAGCTCCGCCGGGACTTTAGATGAGCAGTTCTTC.

The chain carries TRBV6-5 and TRBJ2-6; D might be TRBD1 (5 bases). The CDR3 contains 14 residues. Trimming left V 4 bases short and J 5 bases short, with 9 bases between. From germline, CDR1 is MNHEY and CDR2 SVGAGI. CDR3 in amino acids: CASSSKGRANVLTF. The CDR3 region has the DNA TGTGCCAGCAGTTCCAAGGGGAGGGCCAACGTCCTGACTTTC.

J is TRBJ2-5 and V is TRBV27; D may match TRBD1 or TRBD2 (5 bases each). Germline-derived CDR1 and CDR2 are MNHEY and SMNVEV (reference sequence). The CDR3 length is 15 residues. Trimming took off 3 bases at V and 5 bases at J, with 16 bases between the two ends. DNA of the CDR3: TGTGCCAGCAGTTTCACCGGGACGACGGTTGAGACCCAGTACTTC. Translating gives CASSFTGTTVETQYF.